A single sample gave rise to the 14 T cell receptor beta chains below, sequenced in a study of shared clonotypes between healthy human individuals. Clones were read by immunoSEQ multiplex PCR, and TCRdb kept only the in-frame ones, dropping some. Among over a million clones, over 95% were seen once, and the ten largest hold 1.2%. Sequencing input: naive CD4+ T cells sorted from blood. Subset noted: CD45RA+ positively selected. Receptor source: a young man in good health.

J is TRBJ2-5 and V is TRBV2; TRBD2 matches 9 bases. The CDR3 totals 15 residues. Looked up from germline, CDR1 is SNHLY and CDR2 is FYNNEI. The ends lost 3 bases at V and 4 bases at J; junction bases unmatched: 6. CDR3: CASSDGREGRETQYF. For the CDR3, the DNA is TGTGCCAGCAGTGATGGGCGGGAGGGCCGAGAGACCCAGTACTTC.

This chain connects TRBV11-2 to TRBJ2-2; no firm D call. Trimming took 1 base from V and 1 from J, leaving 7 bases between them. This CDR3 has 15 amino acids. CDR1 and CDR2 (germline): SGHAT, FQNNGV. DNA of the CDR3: TGTGCCAGCAGCTTAGCGTTTAGGAACACCGGGGAGCTGTTTTTT. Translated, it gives CASSLAFRNTGELFF. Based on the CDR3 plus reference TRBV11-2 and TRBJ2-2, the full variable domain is EAGVAQSPRYKIIEKRQSVAFWCNPISGHATLYWYQQILGQGPKLLIQFQNNGVVDDSQLPKDRFSAERLKGVDSTLKIQPAKLEDSAVYLCASSLAFRNTGELFFGEGSRLTVL.

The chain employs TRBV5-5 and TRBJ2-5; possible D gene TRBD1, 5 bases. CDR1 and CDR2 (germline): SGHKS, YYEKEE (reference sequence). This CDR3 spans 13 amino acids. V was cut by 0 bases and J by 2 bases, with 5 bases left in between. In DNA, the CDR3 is TGTGCCAGCAGCTTGGAGGGGCAAGAGACCCAGTACTTC. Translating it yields CASSLEGQETQYF.

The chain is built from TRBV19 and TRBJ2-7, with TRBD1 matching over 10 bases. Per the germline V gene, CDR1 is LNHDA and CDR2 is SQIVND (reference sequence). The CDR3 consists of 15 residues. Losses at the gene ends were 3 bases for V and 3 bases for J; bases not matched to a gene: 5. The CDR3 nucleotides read TGTGCCAGTAGTATCGGGACAGGGGACTACTACGAGCAGTACTTC. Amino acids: CASSIGTGDYYEQYF. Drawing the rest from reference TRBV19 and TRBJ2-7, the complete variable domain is DGGITQSPKYLFRKEGQNVTLSCEQNLNHDAMYWYRQDPGQGLRLIYYSQIVNDFQKGDIAEGYSVSREKKESFPLTVTSAQKNPTAFYLCASSIGTGDYYEQYFGPGTRLTVT.

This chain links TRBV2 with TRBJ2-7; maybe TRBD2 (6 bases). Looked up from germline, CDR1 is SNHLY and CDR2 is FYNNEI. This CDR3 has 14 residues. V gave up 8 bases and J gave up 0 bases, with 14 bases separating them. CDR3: CASHRDFPSYEQYF. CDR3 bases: TGTGCCAGCCACCGGGACTTCCCCTCCTACGAGCAGTACTTC.

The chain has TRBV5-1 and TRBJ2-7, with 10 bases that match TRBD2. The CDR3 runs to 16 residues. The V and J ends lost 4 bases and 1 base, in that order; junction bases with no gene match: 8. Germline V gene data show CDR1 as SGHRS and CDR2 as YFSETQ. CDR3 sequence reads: CASSRLASGGSYEQYF. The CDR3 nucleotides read TGCGCCAGCAGCCGCTTGGCTAGCGGGGGATCCTACGAGCAGTACTTC.

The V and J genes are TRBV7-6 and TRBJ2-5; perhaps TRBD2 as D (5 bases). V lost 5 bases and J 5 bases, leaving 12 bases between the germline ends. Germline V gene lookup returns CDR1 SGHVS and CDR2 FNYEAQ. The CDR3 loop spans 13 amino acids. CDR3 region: CASSPARGETQYF. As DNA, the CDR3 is TGTGCCAGCAGCCCCGCTCGAGGGGAGACCCAGTACTTC.

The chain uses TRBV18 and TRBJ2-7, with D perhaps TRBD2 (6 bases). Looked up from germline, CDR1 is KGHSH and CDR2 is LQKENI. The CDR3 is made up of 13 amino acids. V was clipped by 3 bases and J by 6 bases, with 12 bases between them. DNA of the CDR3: TGTGCCAGCTCACCCTTGACGGAGGGCGAGCAGTACTTC. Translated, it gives CASSPLTEGEQYF.

The CDR3, as DNA: TGTGCCATCAGTGATCGGGGGGCCTCAACGACAGATACGCAGTATTTT. Residues: CAISDRGASTTDTQYF. The rearrangement joins TRBV10-3 to TRBJ2-3, with TRBD2 as a possible D gene (7 bases). V shed 3 bases and J shed 3 bases, with 16 bases lying between them. CDR3 length: 16 amino acids. Germline V gives CDR1 ENHRY, CDR2 SYGVKD.

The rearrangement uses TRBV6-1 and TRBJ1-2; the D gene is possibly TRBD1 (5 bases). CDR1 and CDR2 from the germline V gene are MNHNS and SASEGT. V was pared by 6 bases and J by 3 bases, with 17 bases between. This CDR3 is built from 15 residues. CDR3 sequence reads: CASSHLEGADYGYTF. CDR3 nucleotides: TGTGCCAGCAGCCACCTCGAAGGGGCAGACTATGGCTACACCTTC.

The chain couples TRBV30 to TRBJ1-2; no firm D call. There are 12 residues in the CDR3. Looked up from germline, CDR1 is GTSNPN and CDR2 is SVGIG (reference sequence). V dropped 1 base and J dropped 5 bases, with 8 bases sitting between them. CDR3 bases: TGTGCCTGGAGTGCCTCTTTATATGGCTACACCTTC. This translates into CAWSASLYGYTF.

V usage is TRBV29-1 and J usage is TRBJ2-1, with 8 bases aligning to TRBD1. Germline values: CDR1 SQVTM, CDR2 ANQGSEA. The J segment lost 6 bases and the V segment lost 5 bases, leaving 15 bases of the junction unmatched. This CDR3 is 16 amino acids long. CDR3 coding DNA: TGCAGCGTTAAGACCTACAGGGGGATAGAGGGCAATGAGCAGTTCTTC. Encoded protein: CSVKTYRGIEGNEQFF.

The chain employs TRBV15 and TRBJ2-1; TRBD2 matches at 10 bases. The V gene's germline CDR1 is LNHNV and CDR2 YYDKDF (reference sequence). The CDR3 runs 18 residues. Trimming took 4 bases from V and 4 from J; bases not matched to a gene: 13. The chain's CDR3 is CATSTLAGDSGGYNEQFF. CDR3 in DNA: TGTGCCACCAGCACGCTAGCGGGAGACTCCGGCGGATACAATGAGCAGTTCTTC. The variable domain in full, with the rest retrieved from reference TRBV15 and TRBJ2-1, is DAMVIQNPRYQVTQFGKPVTLSCSQTLNHNVMYWYQQKSSQAPKLLFHYYDKDFNNEADTPDNFQSRRPNTSFCFLDIRSPGLGDTAMYLCATSTLAGDSGGYNEQFFGPGTRLTVL.

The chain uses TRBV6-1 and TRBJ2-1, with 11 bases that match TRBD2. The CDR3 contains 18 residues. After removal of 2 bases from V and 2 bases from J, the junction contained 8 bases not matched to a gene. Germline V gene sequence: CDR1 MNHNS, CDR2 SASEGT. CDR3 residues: CASSERAPGLAAYNEQFF. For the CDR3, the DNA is TGTGCCAGCAGTGAAAGGGCGCCGGGACTAGCGGCCTACAATGAGCAGTTCTTC.